Shown below are 18 T cell receptor beta chains from a single sample sequenced in a study of T cells after posttransplantation cyclophosphamide. A marrow graft followed busulfan-fludarabine conditioning, with cyclophosphamide on days +3 and +4. The data were produced by immunoSEQ multiplex PCR, yet TCRdb's version contains in-frame clones alone and is incomplete. Sampling found more than 3,000 clones, none seen once. The sample was PBMCs, taken after allogeneic stem cell transplant with posttransplant cyclophosphamide. Source of these receptors: a male patient in his 30s who received an allogeneic stem cell transplant from a related donor, was CMV-positive, and had acute GVHD only. Some T cells may be the graft donor's.

This clone appeared many times. This chain links TRBV7-2 with TRBJ2-7, with a weak D call TRBD2 (6 bases). The CDR3 has 14 amino acids. CDR1 is SGHTA and CDR2 is FQGNSA in the germline V gene. Trimming removed 3 bases from V and 3 bases from J, with 12 bases in between. CDR3 loop: CASSFGGLGYEQYF. CDR3 DNA sequence: TGTGCCAGCAGCTTCGGAGGGCTCGGCTACGAGCAGTACTTC.

This chain links TRBV5-4 with TRBJ2-5; possibly TRBD2 for D (5 bases). Deletions cut 4 bases from V and 3 bases from J, with 16 bases between. The V gene's germline CDR1 is SGHNT and CDR2 YYREEE (reference sequence). The CDR3 length is 15 residues. The DNA for the CDR3 is TGTGCCAGCAGCCTGGATACGGGGTTCAAAGAGACCCAGTACTTC. Translated: CASSLDTGFKETQYF.

In its sample, this clone was seen many times. CDR3 amino acids: CASSWGTGGVNTEAFF. CDR3 bases: TGCGCCAGCAGCTGGGGGACAGGGGGCGTAAACACTGAAGCTTTCTTT. V and J are TRBV5-1 and TRBJ1-1, with 12 bases aligning to TRBD1. Germline CDR1 and CDR2: SGHRS and YFSETQ. Germline trimming cut 3 bases from V and 2 bases from J; bases unmatched to any gene: 5. The CDR3 length is 16 residues.

At least ten counts were recorded for this clone. The chain combines TRBV5-1 with TRBJ1-4, with 7 positions matching TRBD1. V lost 2 bases, J lost 8 bases, and 6 bases stayed unmatched. This CDR3 has 14 residues. Germline assignment: CDR1 SGHRS and CDR2 YFSETQ. The CDR3 nucleotides are TGCGCCAGCAGCTTCAGGGACAGAGGCGAAAAACTGTTTTTT. Translation gives CASSFRDRGEKLFF.

This clone was counted at least ten times. The chain couples TRBV4-2 to TRBJ1-3, with unresolved D. This CDR3 spans 17 amino acids. The V gene lost 1 base and the J gene lost 0 bases, with 13 bases spanning the gap. CDR1 is LGHNA, CDR2 YNFKEQ, per germline. The DNA of the CDR3 is TGTGCCAGCAGCCAAGGTGGCAGGTCAGGCTCTGGAAACACCATATATTTT. Amino acids: CASSQGGRSGSGNTIYF.

This clone came up many times. This chain joins TRBV18 and TRBJ2-7; tentatively, D is TRBD1 (6 bases). This CDR3 region has 16 residues. The germline V gene has CDR1 KGHSH and CDR2 LQKENI. The germline V and J ends were trimmed by 0 bases and 4 bases, with 16 bases remaining between them. The DNA of the CDR3 is TGTGCCAGCTCACCACCGAGTCAGGGGAAAGGGTACGAGCAGTACTTC. It codes for CASSPPSQGKGYEQYF.

This clone was observed at least ten times. The CDR3 sequence is CASSTRQANYGYTF. CDR3 in DNA: TGTGCCAGCAGCACCCGACAGGCCAACTATGGCTACACCTTC. The chain recombines TRBV5-4 with TRBJ1-2; a possible D gene is TRBD1 (6 bases). V shed 4 bases and J shed 2 bases, with 12 bases lying between them. The CDR3 sequence is 14 residues long. Germline CDR1 and CDR2: SGHNT and YYREEE (reference sequence).

There are many counts of this clone. The chain combines TRBV24-1 with TRBJ1-3; tentative D call: TRBD1 (6 bases). Germline CDR1 is KGHDR and CDR2 is SFDVKD. The ends were cut back, 6 bases at V and 4 bases at J, with 9 bases in the middle. The CDR3 consists of 13 residues. CDR3 amino acids: CATSQGLGNTIYF. DNA for the CDR3: TGTGCCACCAGTCAGGGGCTAGGAAACACCATATATTTT.

The chain joins TRBV30 to TRBJ1-4; 7 bases are shared with TRBD1. Per germline, CDR1 GTSNPN and CDR2 SVGIG (reference sequence). J lost 3 bases, V lost 4 bases, and 2 bases had no gene match. This CDR3 region has 13 residues. This chain's CDR3 is CAWTGQPNEKLFF. In DNA form, the CDR3 reads TGTGCCTGGACGGGACAGCCTAATGAAAAACTGTTTTTT.

There are many counts of this clone. This chain links TRBV30 with TRBJ2-7; 9 positions agree with TRBD1. J lost 4 bases, V lost 3 bases, and 1 base had no gene match. Germline V gene lookup returns CDR1 GTSNPN and CDR2 SVGIG (reference sequence). The CDR3 spans 12 residues. The CDR3 spells CAWSGQGYEQYF. Written as DNA, the CDR3 is TGTGCCTGGAGCGGACAGGGGTACGAGCAGTACTTC.

This clone was detected ten times or more. V and J are TRBV28 and TRBJ2-2, with D perhaps matching TRBD1 (5 bases). The CDR3 sequence is 15 residues long. V was cut by 3 bases and J by 3 bases, with 11 bases left in between. The germline V gene encodes CDR1 MDHEN and CDR2 SYDVKM. The CDR3 DNA reads TGTGCCAGCAGTTTTATAACCAGGGACACCGGGGAGCTGTTTTTT. Residues: CASSFITRDTGELFF. Full variable domain (missing parts from reference TRBV28 and TRBJ2-2): DVKVTQSSRYLVKRTGEKVFLECVQDMDHENMFWYRQDPGLGLRLIYFSYDVKMKEKGDIPEGYSVSREKKERFSLILESASTNQTSMYLCASSFITRDTGELFFGEGSRLTVL.

This clone showed up many times. V usage is TRBV5-1 and J usage is TRBJ1-2; D possibly corresponds to TRBD1 (5 bases). The CDR3 is made up of 14 amino acids. The V gene's germline CDR1 is SGHRS and CDR2 YFSETQ. With 0 bases removed from V and 7 bases from J, the gap between germline ends came to 13 bases. CDR3 protein: CASSLAGQGSGYTF. In nucleotides, the CDR3 is TGCGCCAGCAGCTTGGCCGGGCAGGGTTCTGGCTACACCTTC. Looking up the rest from reference TRBV5-1 and TRBJ1-2 gives the full variable domain: KAGVTQTPRYLIKTRGQQVTLSCSPISGHRSVSWYQQTPGQGLQFLFEYFSETQRNKGNFPGRFSGRQFSNSRSEMNVSTLELGDSALYLCASSLAGQGSGYTFGSGTRLTVV.

The sample holds many counts of this clone. J is TRBJ2-7 and V is TRBV6-1; possibly TRBD2 for D (5 bases). With 5 bases removed from V and 2 bases from J, the gap between germline ends came to 13 bases. The CDR3 has 14 residues. In germline, CDR1 is MNHNS, CDR2 SASEGT. CDR3 sequence (DNA): TGTGCCAGCAGTATCCACACTAGAACCTACGAGCAGTACTTC. Protein: CASSIHTRTYEQYF.

This clone was observed at least ten times. J is TRBJ2-5 and V is TRBV19; 15 nucleotides match TRBD2. The CDR3 loop spans 16 amino acids. Germline lookup yields CDR1 LNHDA and CDR2 SQIVND (reference sequence). The V segment lost 5 bases and the J segment 5 bases; nucleotides outside the gene matches: 6. CDR3 protein: CASSWGLAGGQETQYF. The CDR3 coding sequence is TGTGCCAGTAGTTGGGGACTAGCGGGGGGTCAGGAGACCCAGTACTTC.

This clone was observed many times. CDR3: CASSRTRGEGYTF. CDR3 sequence (DNA): TGCGCCAGCAGCCGGACCCGGGGGGAGGGCTACACCTTC. This rearrangement joins TRBV5-1 to TRBJ1-2, with D tentatively TRBD1 (5 bases). Per germline, CDR1 SGHRS and CDR2 YFSETQ. CDR3 length equals 13 residues. Trimming removed 4 bases from V and 8 bases from J, with 15 bases in between.

The sample holds many counts of this clone. The chain couples TRBV6-5 to TRBJ2-7; D perhaps matches TRBD1 (6 bases). The germline CDR1 and CDR2 sequences are MNHEY and SVGAGI. The CDR3 sequence is 13 residues long. V lost 4 bases and J lost 5, with 12 bases in between. CDR3 bases: TGTGCCAGCAGTTGGCAGGGGCGGCACGAGCAGTACTTC. Protein product: CASSWQGRHEQYF.

The table lists this clone with many counts. V is TRBV9 and J is TRBJ2-1, with D tentatively TRBD2 (6 bases). V lost 2 bases and J 0 bases, leaving 9 bases between the germline ends. The CDR3 covers 15 residues. Germline assignment: CDR1 SGDLS and CDR2 YYNGEE. CDR3 sequence: CASSVSGSSYNEQFF. The DNA for the CDR3 is TGTGCCAGCAGCGTTAGCGGAAGCTCCTACAATGAGCAGTTCTTC.

This clone showed up many times. This chain joins TRBV7-2 and TRBJ1-2; 9 bases align to TRBD1. The germline V gene has CDR1 SGHTA and CDR2 FQGNSA. The junction had 5 bases not matched to a gene; V was cut back by 5 bases and J by 4 bases. The CDR3 totals 14 residues. CDR3 sequence (DNA): TGTGCCAGCAGCCCTGACAGGGGGGGCTATGGCTACACCTTC. Protein product: CASSPDRGGYGYTF.